One and the same sample provided the 9 T cell receptor beta chains below, sequenced in a study of T-cell memory formation after mild COVID-19. TCRdb re-derived calls from the 5' RACE reads in MiXCR, one entry per CDR3 protein. The repertoire holds roughly 130,000 distinct CDR3 sequences, with 5% to 6.5% as singletons. Sequencing was done on a sample of PBMCs or a T cell subset sorted from them (not recorded which). All receptors come from an adult woman who had mild COVID-19 (a few samples of this study predate the infection). Cell type and time point are not known.

This clonotype was seen more than once but under ten times. The chain couples TRBV5-1 to TRBJ1-2, with D hard to call. Germline V gives CDR1 SGHRS, CDR2 YFSETQ. The ends were cut back, 3 bases at V and 2 bases at J, with 20 bases in the middle. This CDR3 contains 17 residues. CDR3 protein: CASSSGGQTLVNYGYTF. CDR3 nucleotides: TGCGCCAGCAGCTCGGGAGGGCAGACACTCGTGAACTATGGCTACACCTTC. The full variable domain, in which reference TRBV5-1 and TRBJ1-2 provide the parts outside the CDR3, is KAGVTQTPRYLIKTRGQQVTLSCSPISGHRSVSWYQQTPGQGLQFLFEYFSETQRNKGNFPGRFSGRQFSNSRSEMNVSTLELGDSALYLCASSSGGQTLVNYGYTFGSGTRLTVV.

The rearrangement joins TRBV14 to TRBJ1-1; a possible D gene is TRBD1 (6 bases). This CDR3 is built from 14 residues. With 0 bases removed from V and 4 bases from J, the gap between germline ends came to 9 bases. The germline CDR1 and CDR2 sequences are SGHDN and FVKESK. CDR3 protein: CASSQDGTRTEAFF. The DNA for the CDR3 is TGTGCCAGCAGCCAAGATGGGACACGCACTGAAGCTTTCTTT.

The chain carries TRBV7-8 and TRBJ1-1; D is unresolved. Germline V gene data show CDR1 as SGHVS and CDR2 as FQNEAQ. The CDR3 has 16 amino acids. V lost 1 base to trimming and J lost 4 bases, with 16 bases between them. The CDR3 DNA is TGTGCCAGCAGCTTAGTACGGGTTGCTGCCGGCACTGAAGCTTTCTTT. Translating gives CASSLVRVAAGTEAFF.

The chain combines TRBV5-4 with TRBJ1-6, with D unclear. The CDR3 runs to 17 residues. CDR1 SGHNT and CDR2 YYREEE come from the germline V gene (reference sequence). V was clipped by 5 bases and J by 0 bases, with 15 bases between them. The CDR3 spells CASRMEGAGSYNSPLHF. CDR3 DNA sequence: TGTGCCAGCAGAATGGAGGGTGCCGGCTCCTATAATTCACCCCTCCACTTT.

As regards this clonotype: A much more abundant neighbour one base away suggests this may be a read error. The rearrangement links TRBV30 to TRBJ2-7; 12 bases line up with TRBD2. J was trimmed by 4 bases and V by 5 bases; bases with no gene match: 21. This CDR3 is 19 amino acids long. Germline V gene data show CDR1 as GTSNPN and CDR2 as SVGIG (reference sequence). The CDR3 DNA is TGTGCCTGGTGTACATCCCGGACTAGCGGGATAGCACTATCTTACGAGCAGTACTTC. It yields the protein CAWCTSRTSGIALSYEQYF.

This clonotype was detected a few times. The chain carries TRBV20-1 and TRBJ2-7; the match to TRBD1 covers 7 bases. Trimming took 6 bases from V and 1 from J; bases not matched to a gene: 6. In germline, CDR1 is DFQATT, CDR2 SNEGSKA (reference sequence). The CDR3 has 13 residues. This CDR3 is CSASGTDSYEQYF. The CDR3 DNA reads TGCAGTGCCTCCGGGACAGATTCCTACGAGCAGTACTTC.

Details on this clonotype: A much larger clone is a single base away; this may be a read error. The chain links TRBV5-1 to TRBJ1-2; weak D call: TRBD1 (5 bases). Trimming removed 6 bases at V and 4 bases at J, with 13 bases between. The CDR3 loop spans 13 amino acids. Germline V gene sequence: CDR1 SGHRS, CDR2 YFSETQ. CDR3 region: CASIQAGIYGYTF. CDR3 in DNA: TGCGCCAGCATCCAGGCAGGGATCTATGGCTACACCTTC.

This clonotype appeared many times. The chain carries TRBV6-5 and TRBJ2-7; D may be TRBD1 (6 bases). The V gene's germline CDR1 is MNHEY and CDR2 SVGAGI. V lost 6 bases, J lost 6 bases, and 12 bases lay in between. The CDR3 loop spans 12 amino acids. CDR3 sequence reads: CASRDTGTEQYF. DNA of the CDR3: TGTGCCAGCAGAGATACAGGGACCGAGCAGTACTTC.

The V and J genes are TRBV6-6 and TRBJ2-7, with D possibly being TRBD1 (5 bases). V gave up 6 bases and J gave up 3 bases, with 24 bases separating them. Germline V gene lookup returns CDR1 MNHNY and CDR2 SVGAGI (reference sequence). The CDR3 runs 17 residues. The CDR3 bases are TGTGCCAGCAGCACCTCAACCAGGGCTAGAGTTGGCTACGAGCAGTACTTC. Translated: CASSTSTRARVGYEQYF.